This TCR beta chain emerged from a study of cytomegalovirus exposure and HLA in healthy donors. Overall study: As released early, the data held 80 million to 90 million unique TCRs from HLA-typed donors.

Note on this clone: The antigen remains undetermined.

Primers for the PCR totalled 60 Vbeta and 13 Jbeta. Using immunoSEQ multiplex PCR, the repertoire was profiled, and TCRdb retains in-frame clones only, with some absent. The data hold 65,000 to 85,000 clones, with under 80% observed a single time. Overall study findings and caveats: When a later analysis was performed, an Asian-associated ancestry cluster reportedly had fewer N-insertions than the roughly 700-donor mean. For most subjects, TCR beta sequences were reported to predict HLA-A and HLA-B alleles with accuracy. Certain sequence variants were highly shared and formed a cluster, and this cluster was likely a sequencing artifact.

The source of this sequence is a male donor in good health and CMV-seropositive. Input material: PBMCs.

The CDR3 DNA follows: TGTGCCTGGAAGCAGGGTTATGAAAAACTGTTTTTT. It is translated as CAWKQGYEKLFF. The rearrangement uses TRBV30 and TRBJ1-4; TRBD1 is a possible D gene (5 bases). Trimming took 4 bases from V and 6 from J, leaving 9 bases between them. Germline CDR1 reads GTSNPN; CDR2 reads SVGIG (reference sequence). The CDR3 has 12 residues.